This record covers a single T cell receptor beta chain. What this receptor recognizes is not known. Within one base of it there is no much larger clone, and no base qualities were kept. The library was generated by the immunoSEQ multiplex PCR assay. For the multiplex PCR, a mixture combining 60 forward primers for TCR Vbeta segments and 13 reverse primers for TCR Jbeta segments was used. Amplification of the CDR3 region of rearranged TCR beta genes was performed with a multiplex PCR assay on genomic DNA. The Illumina HiSeq System was used to sequence the amplified TCR beta libraries as 87-base-pair reads. Regarding the original processing steps: A later analysis tallied 75 million to 85 million unique TCR beta chains across the 666 repertoires, and about 12 million of those chains were shared by two or more donors. To remove PCR and sequencing errors, raw reads were error-corrected and collapsed into unique sequences using a nearest-neighbor algorithm that merged closely related sequences. To assign V, D and J gene segments, CDR3 sequences were aligned to IMGT reference sequences. For a sequence to be retained, a match of at least six nucleotides was required to both a V gene segment and a J gene segment. Rearrangements were classified as productive when the CDR3 lacked stop codons and remained in frame with V and J, and all other rearrangements were classified as non-productive. CDR3 was defined according to IMGT convention as the region running from the second conserved V-encoded cysteine to the conserved J-encoded phenylalanine. In an earlier analysis of approximately 590 of the donors, sequences lacking an unambiguous match to a single V gene segment were excluded. In an earlier analysis of more than 500 of the donors, a V segment was called functional when productive rearrangements were above 56.7%, and segregating when the standard deviation between donors exceeded 5%. A statistical classification framework was built to diagnose cytomegalovirus status from the catalog of TCR beta chain sequences. In a later analysis, TCR nucleotide sequences were compared against IMGT/GENE-DB human TR gene sequences so that V and J genes could be assigned. A later analysis assigned CDR3 sequences and most-parsimonious VDJ recombination scenarios with the TCRdist pipeline. In a later analysis, each TCR beta chain was defined by its CDR3 amino acid sequence together with its V-gene family, and reads without a unique V-gene family were excluded. As a way to deal with suspected cross-contamination and a sequencing artifact, a later analysis dropped approximately 570 nucleotide sequences that were highly shared and had low generation probability. In a later analysis, a clonal expansion index for each public chain was calculated from normalized within-repertoire ranks of inferred template counts. A later analysis computed generation probabilities with a VDJ recombination model fitted to out-of-frame rearrangements, and checked the results against IGoR. Hypergeometric tests were used in a later analysis to score TCR-TCR, TCR-HLA and TCR-CMV co-occurrence, with a repertoire-size bias correction applied to the TCR pairs. To estimate false discovery rates, a later analysis permuted the HLA or CMV assignments 20 times. In a later analysis, co-occurring TCRs were grouped with DBSCAN, and TCRdist sequence similarity was added when clustering was performed within HLA-allele-positive subsets. Repertoires with fewer than 30,000 or more than 120,000 public chains were left out of co-occurrence clustering, as were about five repertoires with anomalous nucleotide sharing. Held by TCRdb, this immuneACCESS table contains in-frame sequences only and omits some clones. Under half of the omission traces to an unresolved V gene where checked; the cause of the rest is unknown. V and J calls and clone size are those listed in that table; D and trimming were worked out from the DNA. The sample table lists some 150,000 clones, roughly 76% of them with a count of one. The ten largest make up roughly 13% of the sample.

The cohort was made up of under 800 healthy bone marrow donors. Cohort members were all nominally healthy when sampled, although unrecorded immune exposures were likely present. The donor tested CMV seronegative and was one of the 352 seronegative cohort members. A peripheral blood sample was provided by each donor, and peripheral blood mononuclear cells were used for TCR beta sequencing. The Qiagen DNeasy Blood Extraction Kit was used to extract genomic DNA from the blood cell samples. According to the germline V gene, CDR1 reads SQVTM and CDR2 reads ANQGSEA. V is pruned by 1 base and J by 7 bases, leaving 13 bases of the junction without a gene match. From its cysteine to its phenylalanine, the CDR3 spans 15 amino acids. Of all the DNA, just the CDR3 is kept, 45 bases in frame from base 1. These data belong to a study of cytomegalovirus exposure and HLA in healthy donors (dated 2017 in TCRdb). Study-level background: An earlier analysis of some 600 of the donors reported 250 to 300 Gb of sequence data and some 110 million unique TCR beta sequences obtained from around 170 million T cells. An early release that covered about 640 HLA-typed donors contained around 300 gigabases of sequencing data and roughly 84 million unique TCR sequences. The genetic ancestry cluster associated with self-reported Caucasian donors included 80% to 90% of the roughly 360 genotyped donors. The aim of the study was to test whether cataloging public T cell receptors could identify signatures of past pathogen exposure. The study used immunosequencing to profile the T cell repertoires of around 600 subjects and linked those repertoires to cytomegalovirus serostatus. A separate validation cohort of 100 to 150 different subjects was used in addition to the approximately 700-subject first cohort. To predict cytomegalovirus infection status, the study brought together high-throughput TCR immunosequencing, statistical association of individual TCRs with disease status, and machine learning. In a later analysis, previously published TCR beta repertoires from 550 to 750 donors were re-analyzed and high-resolution HLA genotyping was added so that TCR occurrence patterns could be studied. In the later analysis, no new phenotypic data were used to find candidate immune exposures; instead, reliance was placed on TCR beta sequences and their occurrence across donors. To decide whether each TCR beta V gene segment behaved as functional or pseudogenic, an earlier analysis of some 570 of the donors relied on high-throughput TCR beta sequencing. Alongside the repertoire data, information on donor age, sex, ethnicity and CMV serostatus was compiled. Genome-wide SNP genotypes for about 55% of the roughly 670 donors were used in a later genetic analysis, which treated that subset as a discovery cohort. Every discovery cohort repertoire had been produced on one sequencing platform. Class I and class II HLA loci were covered by the typing at four-digit resolution. Typing coverage varied by locus: about 620-630 donors for A, B, C, DRB1 and DQB1; more than 500 for DQA1; around 610 for DPA1; approximately 490 for DPB1. Roughly 5 DR-DQ haplotypes were treated as single units for association and clustering because of strong linkage in the cohort. Across some 400 genotyped donors of the cohort, an average of about 220,000 unique TCR beta nucleotide sequences per donor were sequenced, and approximately 17% of those sequences were non-productive. Overall results and qualifications from the work: When HLA alleles, especially DR and DQ, strongly co-occurred, TCR associations were difficult to assign to individual alleles. In both the original and validation cohorts, the classifier was reported to diagnose cytomegalovirus status with high specificity and sensitivity. In a later analysis, HLA-associated TCR beta chains were found to be more clonally expanded and to have lower generation probabilities than equally common non-associated chains. Most TCR sequences were seen in very few donors, while some public TCRs were found in many individuals. An association between a missense DCLRE1C variant and V-gene and J-gene trimming of TCR beta chains was found in a later genetic analysis and replicated in an independent cohort. In a later analysis, 16,951 TCR beta sequences were associated with specific HLA alleles at a false discovery rate of 0.05. According to a later analysis, parvovirus B19, influenza, CMV and Epstein-Barr virus appeared linked to several top co-occurrence clusters. A cluster of highly shared sequence variants was judged likely to be a technical artifact of the sequencing pipeline. Because counts were too low, roughly 17 rarely observed V segments, including chromosome 9 orphons, were left out of the earlier analysis of over 550 of the donors. Linkage disequilibrium might explain the correlated functional status among segregating V segments, but an unknown experimental factor could not be excluded. In a later genetic analysis, fewer N-insertions in productive TCRs were reported among donors in an Asian-associated ancestry cluster than the approximately 630-donor mean. HLA typing was unavailable for some donors at each locus, so association tests used only the typed subset. CMV serostatus was the only immune exposure information available for the cohort. Because the 87-base-pair reads could not distinguish some IMGT-functional V segments, including TRBV6-2 and TRBV6-3, those segments were excluded. Three of the identified cytomegalovirus-associated TCR beta chains were confirmed in vitro to be specific for cytomegalovirus antigens. A further reported finding was that TCR beta sequences accurately predicted the HLA-A and HLA-B alleles for most subjects in the first cohort. In the study, approximately 150 TCR beta chains were listed as associated with cytomegalovirus. Only TCR beta chains were sequenced in this cohort, and the absence of alpha or paired-chain data limited detectable features. In a later analysis, TCR association rates were found to vary across HLA loci, with the most associated TCRs seen for DRB1 alleles and the fewest for HLA-C alleles. According to a later analysis, most CMV-associated TCR beta chains appeared to be HLA-restricted, and the HLA associations seemed to be driven largely by CMV exposure. The authors suggested that the approach could potentially be generalized to other disease states and immunological phenotypes. Presence/absence analyses assumed roughly uniform sequencing depth across donors, an assumption that may not hold. In an earlier analysis of approximately 600 of the donors, most TCR beta V segments were observed in productive rearrangements about 87% or about 30% of the time, broadly matching IMGT annotations.

What was sequenced was PBMCs. The origin of this receptor is a woman in her fifties or sixties in good health and CMV-seronegative. The V and J segments used are TRBV29-1 and TRBJ2-7, with 7 middle bases fitting TRBD2. The DNA reads as follows: TGCAGCGTTGAAGTGGTTCCGGGGTCCGGGGGGGAGCAGTACTTC. This translates into CSVEVVPGSGGEQYF.